The 32 T cell receptor beta chains in this list originate from one sample, sequenced in a study of neurological immune-mediated disorders. TCRdb independently ran MiXCR on the 5' RACE reads; one entry per CDR3 protein. This table has about 88,000 distinct CDR3 sequences, 3.5% to 4% appearing once. The source material was PBMCs. These receptor sequences come from a woman between 18 and 30 years old with multiple sclerosis.

This sequence joins TRBV12-3 or TRBV12-4 and TRBJ2-5; 7 bases match TRBD2. The CDR3 runs 16 residues. V shed 8 bases, J shed 3 bases, and the junction held 15 bases outside the gene matches. The DNA of the CDR3 is TGTGCCAGCCCATACCGGCGGGGGAGGCAAAAAGAGACCCAGTACTTC. Translated: CASPYRRGRQKETQYF.

This clonotype was seen at least ten times. The CDR3 DNA follows: TGTGCCTGGACTCCCCCCACAGGTTTAGCCAAAAACATTCAGTACTTC. Translation gives CAWTPPTGLAKNIQYF. This chain connects TRBV30 to TRBJ2-4, with TRBD1 as a possible D gene (5 bases). This CDR3 comprises 16 residues. V was clipped by 4 bases and J by 0 bases, with 16 bases between them. Per germline, CDR1 GTSNPN and CDR2 SVGIG (reference sequence).

This clonotype was recorded at least ten times. The chain is built from TRBV20-1 and TRBJ2-2, with D possibly called TRBD1 or TRBD2 (5 bases each). This CDR3 spans 14 amino acids. The germline CDR1 and CDR2 sequences are DFQATT and SNEGSKA (reference sequence). Between the trimmed V and J ends, which lost 0 bases and 7 bases, there was a span of 12 bases. The CDR3 protein is CSARDVGAVGELFF. DNA for the CDR3: TGCAGTGCTAGAGATGTCGGGGCCGTCGGGGAGCTGTTTTTT.

This clonotype was observed at least ten times. The rearrangement uses TRBV5-1 and TRBJ2-3, with TRBD2 matching over 14 bases. J lost 4 bases, V lost 0 bases, and 4 bases had no gene match. This CDR3 is built from 17 residues. Germline V gene sequence: CDR1 SGHRS, CDR2 YFSETQ. CDR3 in amino acids: CASSLAGTSGGSDTQYF. The CDR3 DNA reads TGCGCCAGCAGCTTGGCCGGGACTAGCGGGGGTTCAGATACGCAGTATTTT.

This clonotype was picked up many times. The V call is TRBV5-5, the J call TRBJ2-1; TRBD2 matches 7 bases. Germline CDR1 and CDR2: SGHKS and YYEKEE (reference sequence). This CDR3 region has 15 residues. V dropped 0 bases and J dropped 2; count of bases not matched to a gene: 2. CDR3 nucleotides: TGTGCCAGCAGCTTGGAGCGGGACGCCTACAATGAGCAGTTCTTC. Residues: CASSLERDAYNEQFF.

This clonotype was recorded at least ten times. This chain joins TRBV20-1 and TRBJ2-7, with 16 bases aligning to TRBD2. Per the germline V gene, CDR1 is DFQATT and CDR2 is SNEGSKA (reference sequence). V trimming: 1 base; J trimming: 4 bases; junction bases outside the gene matches: 4. The CDR3 spans 16 residues. DNA for the CDR3: TGCAGTGCTAGAGCCGGGACTAGCGGGAGGGGGTACGAGCAGTACTTC. Protein: CSARAGTSGRGYEQYF.

In the case of this clonotype: A read error may explain this, as a much larger clone is one base away. The rearrangement uses TRBV7-9 and TRBJ2-7; maybe TRBD1 (5 bases). Germline V gene sequence: CDR1 SEHNR, CDR2 FQNEAQ (reference sequence). The CDR3 has 15 amino acids. The germline V and J ends were trimmed by 6 bases and 2 bases, with 17 bases remaining between them. CDR3 bases: TGTGCCAGCAGACCCGGTCCGACGGACACCTACGAGCAGTACTTC. Its protein is CASRPGPTDTYEQYF.

This clonotype was seen repeatedly, ten times or more. The CDR3 sequence: CASCQGQGLGDTQYF. The CDR3 nucleotides read TGTGCCAGCTGTCAGGGACAGGGCCTCGGGGATACGCAGTATTTT. The V and J genes are TRBV12-3 or TRBV12-4 and TRBJ2-3; 9 bases fit TRBD1. V lost 8 bases and J lost 6; bases outside the gene matches: 12. The CDR3 loop spans 15 amino acids.

This clonotype was found many times. The V call is TRBV28, the J call TRBJ1-2; the D gene is possibly TRBD1 (5 bases). Germline lookup yields CDR1 MDHEN and CDR2 SYDVKM. CDR3 size: 12 residues. The chain's CDR3 is CAGAATNYGYTF. The CDR3 DNA sequence: TGTGCAGGGGCCGCAACTAACTATGGCTACACCTTC.

This clonotype has a count of ten or more. The chain couples TRBV20-1 to TRBJ1-3; D uncertain. The CDR3 has 14 amino acids. The V gene's germline CDR1 is DFQATT and CDR2 SNEGSKA (reference sequence). V gave up 3 bases and J gave up 0 bases, with 9 bases separating them. CDR3: CSASAGNSGNTIYF. The DNA for the CDR3 is TGCAGTGCTAGTGCAGGAAACTCTGGAAACACCATATATTTT.

This clonotype has ten or more counts. The rearrangement links TRBV29-1 to TRBJ2-3; 12 bases fit TRBD2. Germline V gives CDR1 SQVTM, CDR2 ANQGSEA. Trimming took 7 bases from V and 0 from J; bases not matched to a gene: 8. The CDR3 totals 16 residues. As DNA, the CDR3 is TGCAGCGCCCTAGGACTAGCGGGAAAAAGCACAGATACGCAGTATTTT. This gives the protein CSALGLAGKSTDTQYF.

This clonotype has more than one count but fewer than ten. The chain couples TRBV3-1 to TRBJ1-1; a possible D gene is TRBD1 (6 bases). The CDR3 spans 15 residues. Trimming stripped 1 base from V and 4 bases from J, with 13 bases between. Per germline, CDR1 LGHDT and CDR2 YNNKEL (reference sequence). The CDR3 DNA reads TGTGCCAGCAGCCAAGGTACAGGGCAGGGCACTGAAGCTTTCTTT. Amino acids: CASSQGTGQGTEAFF.

J is TRBJ2-6 and V is TRBV7-9; D is tentatively TRBD1 or TRBD2 (5 bases each). CDR3 length: 16 amino acids. Germline CDR1 and CDR2: SEHNR and FQNEAQ (reference sequence). V was cut by 5 bases and J by 4 bases, with 15 bases left in between. For the CDR3, the DNA is TGTGCCAGCAGCCGAAACGGGGCTACCGGGGCCAACGTCCTGACTTTC. Translated, it gives CASSRNGATGANVLTF. Full variable domain (missing parts from reference TRBV7-9 and TRBJ2-6): DTGVSQNPRHKITKRGQNVTFRCDPISEHNRLYWYRQTLGQGPEFLTYFQNEAQLEKSRLLSDRFSAERPKGSFSTLEIQRTEQGDSAMYLCASSRNGATGANVLTFGAGSRLTVL.

Many counts were recorded for this clonotype. The chain combines TRBV5-8 with TRBJ1-1; D gene unclear. CDR1 SGHTS and CDR2 YDEGEE come from the germline V gene. Trimming left V 3 bases short and J 5 bases short, with 11 bases between. The CDR3 length is 13 residues. The CDR3 DNA reads TGTGCCAGCAGCTACCAGATGGGAACTGAAGCTTTCTTT. Protein sequence: CASSYQMGTEAFF.

This clonotype occurred many times. The chain carries TRBV20-1 and TRBJ2-7; no firm D call. This CDR3 comprises 11 residues. V was pared by 2 bases and J by 8 bases, with 10 bases between. Germline V gene data show CDR1 as DFQATT and CDR2 as SNEGSKA (reference sequence). The CDR3 sequence: CSARSRLQQYF. CDR3 nucleotides: TGCAGTGCTAGATCGCGACTGCAGCAGTACTTC.

This clonotype was recorded at least ten times. The chain combines TRBV4-2 with TRBJ2-7, with 11 bases identical to TRBD1. Germline trimming cut 4 bases from V and 4 bases from J; bases unmatched to any gene: 9. Germline-derived CDR1 and CDR2 are LGHNA and YNFKEQ. CDR3 size: 16 residues. CDR3 coding DNA: TGTGCCAGCAGCCCCCTCGGGGACAGGGGGTCATACGAGCAGTACTTC. It yields the protein CASSPLGDRGSYEQYF.

This clonotype counts as medium-sized. The gene calls are TRBV24-1 and TRBJ2-3; D is possibly TRBD2 (6 bases). Germline-derived CDR1 and CDR2 are KGHDR and SFDVKD. The CDR3 is made up of 16 amino acids. Trimming took off 3 bases at V and 2 bases at J, with 14 bases between the two ends. CDR3 nucleotide sequence: TGTGCCACCAGTGATGGGTTAGCGGAAGCCACAGATACGCAGTATTTT. Translating it yields CATSDGLAEATDTQYF.

This clonotype has at least ten counts. The chain joins TRBV18 to TRBJ1-2, with 8 bases fitting TRBD1. J was trimmed by 4 bases and V by 7 bases; bases with no gene match: 5. CDR1 KGHSH and CDR2 LQKENI come from the germline V gene. The CDR3 is made up of 13 amino acids. CDR3 in amino acids: CASLGTGVYGYTF. CDR3 sequence (DNA): TGTGCCAGCTTAGGGACAGGAGTCTATGGCTACACCTTC.

To note about this clonotype: This may be a read error, as it is one base from a much larger clone. The chain couples TRBV6-5 to TRBJ1-2, with D maybe TRBD1 (5 bases). Germline V gene data show CDR1 as MNHEY and CDR2 as SVGAGI. There are 15 residues in the CDR3. V was clipped by 0 bases and J by 2 bases, with 10 bases between them. The CDR3 nucleotides read TGTGCCAGCAGTTACTCCGTAAAGGGGAACTATGGCTACACCTTC. It yields the protein CASSYSVKGNYGYTF.

The sample holds many counts of this clonotype. The chain has TRBV4-2 and TRBJ2-2, with a possible D match to TRBD2 (6 bases). The V gene's germline CDR1 is LGHNA and CDR2 YNFKEQ. V lost 1 base, J lost 6 bases, and 18 bases lay in between. CDR3 length equals 17 residues. The CDR3 reads CASSQGYGGNSPGELFF. The CDR3 DNA sequence: TGTGCCAGCAGCCAAGGGTATGGGGGGAATAGTCCCGGGGAGCTGTTTTTT.

The J gene is TRBJ2-7, the V gene TRBV4-2; D is perhaps TRBD1 or TRBD2 (5 bases each). CDR1 and CDR2 from the germline V gene are LGHNA and YNFKEQ. The length of the CDR3 is 13 residues. Trimming shortened V by 8 bases and J by 5 bases, and 16 bases separated the two germline ends. The CDR3 sequence is CASGLGGGDEQYF. CDR3 DNA sequence: TGTGCCAGCGGCCTTGGTGGGGGAGACGAGCAGTACTTC.

This clonotype was observed many times. The CDR3 loop reads CASSAGDTGEQYF. Written as DNA, the CDR3 is TGTGCCAGCAGCGCGGGGGACACCGGCGAGCAGTACTTC. The chain is built from TRBV9 and TRBJ2-7; D possibly uses TRBD1 or TRBD2 (6 bases each). The CDR3 loop spans 13 amino acids. V lost 3 bases and J lost 6, with 13 bases in between. The germline V gene encodes CDR1 SGDLS and CDR2 YYNGEE.

At least ten counts were recorded for this clonotype. This rearrangement joins TRBV4-1 to TRBJ1-6; D is undetermined. V lost 3 bases and J 10 bases, leaving 16 bases between the germline ends. The CDR3 contains 15 residues. Per the germline V gene, CDR1 is MGHRA and CDR2 is YSYEKL. For the CDR3, the DNA is TGCGCCAGCAGCCACCCGCCGGTAGGGTGGTCACCCCTCCACTTT. It encodes CASSHPPVGWSPLHF.

This clonotype was seen many times. This chain connects TRBV27 to TRBJ1-5, with D unresolved. CDR1 and CDR2 from the germline V gene are MNHEY and SMNVEV (reference sequence). V was trimmed by 7 bases and J by 2 bases, leaving 15 bases between them. The CDR3 covers 15 residues. DNA of the CDR3: TGTGCCAGCATGGAAACGGCAGTTGGCAATCAGCCCCAGCATTTT. Amino acid sequence: CASMETAVGNQPQHF.

This clonotype was detected many times. The DNA of the CDR3 is TGTGCCAGCAGCCCCAGAGGCTCCTACGAGCAGTACTTC. Protein sequence: CASSPRGSYEQYF. The V and J genes are TRBV11-2 and TRBJ2-7; D unclear. There are 13 residues in the CDR3. Germline CDR1 is SGHAT and CDR2 is FQNNGV. V lost 5 bases, J lost 0 bases, and 8 bases lay in between. The full variable domain, with the rest looked up from reference TRBV11-2 and TRBJ2-7, is EAGVAQSPRYKIIEKRQSVAFWCNPISGHATLYWYQQILGQGPKLLIQFQNNGVVDDSQLPKDRFSAERLKGVDSTLKIQPAKLEDSAVYLCASSPRGSYEQYFGPGTRLTVT.

This clonotype was seen ten or more times. This sequence joins TRBV6-5 and TRBJ1-6; D is unclear. Trimming took off 6 bases at V and 9 bases at J, with 12 bases between the two ends. The CDR3 is made up of 13 amino acids. Germline loops: CDR1 MNHEY, CDR2 SVGAGI. The CDR3 is CASSGPLGSPLHF. The CDR3 nucleotides are TGTGCCAGCAGCGGACCACTGGGTTCACCCCTCCACTTT.

The chain joins TRBV5-1 to TRBJ2-1; TRBD2 matches 7 bases. Germline V gene sequence: CDR1 SGHRS, CDR2 YFSETQ. V lost 3 bases to trimming and J lost 4 bases; unmatched junction nucleotides: 4. The CDR3 covers 14 residues. CDR3 coding DNA: TGCGCCAGCAGCTCCAGCGGGGAGTACAATGAGCAGTTCTTC. Encoded protein: CASSSSGEYNEQFF.

This clonotype was seen repeatedly, ten times or more. The chain joins TRBV7-8 to TRBJ2-1, with 10 bases fitting TRBD2. Trimming at V came to 1 base and at J to 12 bases, leaving 15 bases not matched to a gene. The CDR3 consists of 17 residues. Germline V lookup: CDR1 SGHVS, CDR2 FQNEAQ. The CDR3 coding sequence is TGTGCCAGCAGCTTAGGCCTAGCGGGGGCCTTCAGTCAGTGGCAGTTCTTC. This gives the protein CASSLGLAGAFSQWQFF. Variable domain in full (rest from reference TRBV7-8 and TRBJ2-1): GAGVSQSPRYKVAKRGQDVALRCDPISGHVSLFWYQQALGQGPEFLTYFQNEAQLDKSGLPSDRFFAERPEGSVSTLKIQRTQQEDSAVYLCASSLGLAGAFSQWQFFGPGTRLTVL.

A word on this clonotype: A much larger clonotype is one base distant, so this may be a read error. CDR3 sequence (DNA): TGCGCCAGCAGCCCAAAGGGTCAGAACGAGCAGTACTTC. Encoded protein: CASSPKGQNEQYF. This sequence joins TRBV5-1 and TRBJ2-7; D is unclear. Trimming shortened V by 4 bases and J by 5 bases, and 13 bases separated the two germline ends. This CDR3 has 13 amino acids. CDR1 and CDR2 from the germline V gene are SGHRS and YFSETQ.

This clonotype has a handful of counts. The chain employs TRBV27 and TRBJ1-2, with a possible D match to TRBD1 (5 bases). The length of the CDR3 is 13 residues. Germline V CDR1 and CDR2: MNHEY, SMNVEV (reference sequence). Trimming took off 3 bases at V and 5 bases at J, with 10 bases between the two ends. CDR3 residues: CASSFSRGYGYTF. CDR3 DNA: TGTGCCAGCAGTTTTTCCCGGGGGTATGGCTACACCTTC.

There are many counts of this clonotype. The J gene is TRBJ2-1, the V gene TRBV5-1; D gene ambiguous. Germline-derived CDR1 and CDR2 are SGHRS and YFSETQ. There are 16 residues in the CDR3. Trimming removed 0 bases at V and 4 bases at J, with 14 bases between. The CDR3 nucleotides are TGCGCCAGCAGCTTGGCGGCAGGTTCATCATACAATGAGCAGTTCTTC. Its translation: CASSLAAGSSYNEQFF. The complete variable domain, with remaining parts taken from reference TRBV5-1 and TRBJ2-1, reads KAGVTQTPRYLIKTRGQQVTLSCSPISGHRSVSWYQQTPGQGLQFLFEYFSETQRNKGNFPGRFSGRQFSNSRSEMNVSTLELGDSALYLCASSLAAGSSYNEQFFGPGTRLTVL.

This clonotype was recorded at least ten times. This chain connects TRBV7-7 to TRBJ2-2; D is possibly TRBD1 (5 bases). This CDR3 region has 13 residues. V gave up 4 bases and J gave up 8 bases, with 11 bases separating them. Germline V gives CDR1 SSHAT, CDR2 FNYEAQ (reference sequence). The CDR3 reads CASSSDRTGELFF. CDR3 bases: TGTGCCAGCAGCTCGGACCGGACAGGGGAGCTGTTTTTT.